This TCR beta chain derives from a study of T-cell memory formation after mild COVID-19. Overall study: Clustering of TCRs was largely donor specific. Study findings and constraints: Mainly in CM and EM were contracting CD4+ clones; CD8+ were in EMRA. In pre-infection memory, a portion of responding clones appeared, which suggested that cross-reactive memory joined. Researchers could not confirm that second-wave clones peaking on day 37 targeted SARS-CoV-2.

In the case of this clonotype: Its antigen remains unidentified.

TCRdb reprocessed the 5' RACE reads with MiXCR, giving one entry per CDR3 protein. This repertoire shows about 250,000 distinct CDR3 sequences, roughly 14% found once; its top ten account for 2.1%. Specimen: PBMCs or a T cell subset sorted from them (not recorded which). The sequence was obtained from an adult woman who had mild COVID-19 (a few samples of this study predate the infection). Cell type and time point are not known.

CDR3 sequence: CATSEQTVAGELFF. CDR3 bases: TGTGCCACCAGTGAGCAGACAGTTGCCGGGGAGCTGTTTTTT. The V and J genes are TRBV24-1 and TRBJ2-2, with D tentatively TRBD1 (5 bases). Trimming removed 4 bases from V and 6 bases from J, with 11 bases in between. The CDR3 spans 14 residues. Per the germline V gene, CDR1 is KGHDR and CDR2 is SFDVKD.